The 26 T cell receptor beta chains below all came from one sample that was sequenced in a study of cytomegalovirus exposure and HLA in healthy donors. Both 60 Vbeta primers and 13 Jbeta primers went into the PCR. Sequencing was performed with immunoSEQ multiplex PCR; in TCRdb, only in-frame clones are kept and a portion is missing. The data show around 140,000 clones, roughly 80% seen once. Sequences were obtained from PBMCs. These TCRs come from a man between 35 and 55 years old in good health and CMV-seronegative.

Worth noting for this clone: The junction does not match germline at one end; this may be a read error. The same CDR3 is also encoded by other DNA sequences in this sample. The rearrangement joins TRBV6-4 to TRBJ1-1, with D uncertain. Germline V gene data show CDR1 as MRHNA and CDR2 as SNTAGT. The CDR3 length is 14 residues. In nucleotides, the CDR3 is TGCGCCAGCAGTGAATCTCGGGGAGACACTGAAGCTTTCTTT. It yields the protein CASSESRGDTEAFF.

The rearrangement links TRBV19 to TRBJ1-4; D possibly corresponds to TRBD1 (6 bases). Trimming left V 8 bases short and J 4 bases short, with 11 bases between. The V gene's germline CDR1 is LNHDA and CDR2 SQIVND (reference sequence). The CDR3 is 13 residues long. The CDR3 loop reads CASPRGFNEKLFF. The CDR3 DNA follows: TGTGCCAGTCCGAGGGGGTTTAATGAAAAACTGTTTTTT.

The CDR3 DNA is TGTGCCAGCAGCTTAGACTACGAAAACGAGCAGTACTTC. It is translated as CASSLDYENEQYF. The chain links TRBV7-2 to TRBJ2-7; D remains ambiguous. Germline assignment: CDR1 SGHTA and CDR2 FQGNSA. The CDR3 consists of 13 residues. V was clipped by 1 base and J by 5 bases, with 9 bases between them.

This clone has a handful of counts. Additional DNA sequences in this sample encode the identical CDR3. The gene calls are TRBV19 and TRBJ2-2, with TRBD1 matching over 7 bases. The J segment lost 3 bases and the V segment lost 4 bases, leaving 2 bases of the junction unmatched. The CDR3 has 14 residues. Germline V gene sequence: CDR1 LNHDA, CDR2 SQIVND (reference sequence). The DNA of the CDR3 is TGTGCCAGTAGTAGGACAGGCGACACCGGGGAGCTGTTTTTT. Translation: CASSRTGDTGELFF.

The chain links TRBV11-2 to TRBJ2-5, with 9 positions matching TRBD2. Losses at the gene ends were 0 bases for V and 5 bases for J; bases not matched to a gene: 4. Germline V gives CDR1 SGHAT, CDR2 FQNNGV. The CDR3 length is 15 residues. The CDR3 bases are TGTGCCAGCAGCTTAGATAGCGGGGGCGGGGAGACCCAGTACTTC. Its translation: CASSLDSGGGETQYF.

This chain joins TRBV7-9 and TRBJ1-1; 9 bases map to TRBD1. The CDR3 sequence is 16 residues long. Per the germline V gene, CDR1 is SEHNR and CDR2 is FQNEAQ (reference sequence). With V trimmed by 5 bases and J by 3 bases, 10 bases remained unmatched. This CDR3 is CASSRDRGVVYTEAFF. CDR3 sequence (DNA): TGTGCCAGCAGCCGAGACAGGGGGGTAGTTTACACTGAAGCTTTCTTT.

A word on this clone: Its ends do not fully match the called genes, so a read error is possible. The same CDR3 arises from other DNA sequences in this sample as well. V and J are TRBV30 and TRBJ1-6; tentative D call: TRBD1 (6 bases). The CDR3 sequence is 13 residues long. From germline, CDR1 is GTSNPN and CDR2 SVGIG (reference sequence). The CDR3, as DNA: TGTGCCTGTATGGACAGTTACAATTCCCCCCTCCACTTT. It is translated as CACMDSYNSPLHF.

The chain recombines TRBV5-4 with TRBJ2-1; 8 bases align to TRBD2. The CDR3 runs to 15 residues. J was trimmed by 5 bases and V by 3 bases; bases with no gene match: 7. Germline V gene sequence: CDR1 SGHNT, CDR2 YYREEE (reference sequence). As DNA, the CDR3 is TGTGCCAGCAGCTCCCGACTAGCGTTCCACAATGAGCAGTTCTTC. Its protein is CASSSRLAFHNEQFF.

The rearrangement links TRBV27 to TRBJ1-1; 9 bases agree with TRBD1. The CDR3 has 16 residues. After removal of 3 bases from V and 6 bases from J, the junction contained 11 bases not matched to a gene. CDR1 is MNHEY, CDR2 SMNVEV, per germline (reference sequence). CDR3 protein: CASSFLTGGLDSEAFF. CDR3 nucleotide sequence: TGTGCCAGCAGTTTTCTGACAGGGGGTTTGGACTCTGAAGCTTTCTTT.

The rearrangement links TRBV12-5 to TRBJ1-1; D gene ambiguous. The CDR3 covers 12 residues. Germline V gives CDR1 LGHNT, CDR2 FRNRAP. V was cut by 4 bases and J by 5 bases, with 8 bases left in between. The CDR3 loop reads CASGSLLTEAFF. DNA for the CDR3: TGTGCTAGTGGTTCCCTGTTGACTGAAGCTTTCTTT.

J is TRBJ1-5 and V is TRBV18; tentatively, D is TRBD1 (6 bases). The CDR3 length is 14 residues. V dropped 3 bases and J dropped 3 bases, with 9 bases sitting between them. Per germline, CDR1 KGHSH and CDR2 LQKENI. The CDR3, as DNA: TGTGCCAGCTCACCCGGACAGTACAATCAGCCCCAGCATTTT. Translating gives CASSPGQYNQPQHF.

The chain is built from TRBV7-2 and TRBJ1-2; no firm D call. Germline V gene lookup returns CDR1 SGHTA and CDR2 FQGNSA. This CDR3 contains 12 residues. The V end was cut by 1 base, the J end by 7 bases, with 7 bases between. This CDR3 reads CASSLVDTGYTF. DNA for the CDR3: TGTGCCAGCAGCTTAGTTGACACTGGCTACACCTTC.

This clone has a single count. As DNA, the CDR3 is TGTGCCAGCAGTTCACCCGGACAGCTTGGTTCACCCCTCCACTTT. Translation gives CASSSPGQLGSPLHF. The genes are TRBV6-6 and TRBJ1-6, with a possible D match to TRBD1 (6 bases). CDR3 length: 15 amino acids. V was shortened by 4 bases and J by 9 bases, with 16 bases between the two germline ends. Germline V CDR1 and CDR2: MNHNY, SVGAGI (reference sequence).

The chain uses TRBV5-1 and TRBJ2-5; D possibly corresponds to TRBD1 (6 bases). CDR1 is SGHRS and CDR2 is YFSETQ in the germline V gene. The CDR3 consists of 12 residues. Trimming removed 4 bases from V and 11 bases from J, with 15 bases in between. CDR3 in DNA: TGCGCCAGCAGCCGGGTGGACAGAGAGCAGTACTTC. Protein product: CASSRVDREQYF. The full variable domain, its missing parts supplied by reference TRBV5-1 and TRBJ2-5, is KAGVTQTPRYLIKTRGQQVTLSCSPISGHRSVSWYQQTPGQGLQFLFEYFSETQRNKGNFPGRFSGRQFSNSRSEMNVSTLELGDSALYLCASSRVDREQYFGPGTRLLVL.

The J gene is TRBJ2-1, the V gene TRBV7-3; the D gene is possibly TRBD2 (6 bases). Germline-derived CDR1 and CDR2 are SGHTA and FQGTGA. This CDR3 is built from 13 residues. V was clipped by 3 bases and J by 8 bases, with 11 bases between them. CDR3 coding DNA: TGTGCCAGCAGCTTGGATAGGGAGGATGAGCAGTTCTTC. Translated, it gives CASSLDREDEQFF. The full variable domain, completed using reference TRBV7-3 and TRBJ2-1, is GAGVSQTPSNKVTEKGKYVELRCDPISGHTALYWYRQSLGQGPEFLIYFQGTGAADDSGLPNDRFFAVRPEGSVSTLKIQRTERGDSAVYLCASSLDREDEQFFGPGTRLTVL.

This chain connects TRBV28 to TRBJ1-2; D call uncertain. The V end was cut by 7 bases, the J end by 4 bases, with 13 bases between. The CDR3 has 13 amino acids. Germline values: CDR1 MDHEN, CDR2 SYDVKM. The CDR3 region is CASNEGTPYGYTF. CDR3 DNA sequence: TGTGCCAGCAACGAGGGCACCCCCTATGGCTACACCTTC.

This sequence joins TRBV5-1 and TRBJ2-3; the D gene is possibly TRBD2 (6 bases). From germline, CDR1 is SGHRS and CDR2 YFSETQ. This CDR3 has 14 residues. V lost 4 bases to trimming and J lost 2 bases, with 11 bases between them. The CDR3 DNA reads TGCGCCAGCAGCCTTAGGGACTCCACAGATACGCAGTATTTT. Its protein is CASSLRDSTDTQYF.

The V gene is TRBV30, the J gene TRBJ1-6; 7 bases align to TRBD1. After removal of 2 bases from V and 7 bases from J, the junction contained 5 bases not matched to a gene. Germline values: CDR1 GTSNPN, CDR2 SVGIG (reference sequence). This CDR3 is built from 14 residues. The CDR3 is CAWSQPGQNSPLHF. Written as DNA, the CDR3 is TGTGCCTGGAGTCAACCGGGACAGAATTCACCCCTCCACTTT.

J is TRBJ2-7 and V is TRBV5-8; TRBD1 matches at 11 bases. J lost 6 bases, V lost 10 bases, and 12 bases had no gene match. This CDR3 is 14 amino acids long. Germline CDR1 is SGHTS and CDR2 is YDEGEE. CDR3 DNA: TGTGCCCTCCGGGGCGGGACAGGGGGAGTCGAGCAGTACTTC. The encoded protein is CALRGGTGGVEQYF. Variable domain in full (rest from reference TRBV5-8 and TRBJ2-7): EAGVTQSPTHLIKTRGQQATLRCSPISGHTSVYWYQQALGLGLQFLLWYDEGEERNRGNFPPRFSGRQFPNYSSELNVNALELEDSALYLCALRGGTGGVEQYFGPGTRLTVT.

This clone appeared once. The chain has TRBV7-9 and TRBJ1-5; a possible D gene is TRBD1 (6 bases). This CDR3 comprises 14 residues. The V gene's germline CDR1 is SEHNR and CDR2 FQNEAQ (reference sequence). Trimming shortened V by 6 bases and J by 6 bases, and 15 bases separated the two germline ends. The CDR3 bases are TGTGCCAGCAGTGGAGATGGGGGCACTCAGCCCCAGCATTTT. Translating it yields CASSGDGGTQPQHF.

The gene calls are TRBV7-3 and TRBJ2-1, with 9 bases aligning to TRBD2. Germline values: CDR1 SGHTA, CDR2 FQGTGA. The CDR3 is 15 residues long. Germline trimming cut 5 bases from V and 6 bases from J; bases unmatched to any gene: 8. The CDR3 loop reads CASSPQRGAVNEQFF. CDR3 DNA sequence: TGTGCCAGCAGCCCACAGCGGGGGGCTGTCAATGAGCAGTTCTTC.

CDR3 in DNA: TGTGCTAGTGGTCCGCCCTGGGCGACCGGGACAGGGTACTATGGCTACACCTTC. It specifies CASGPPWATGTGYYGYTF. This chain uses TRBV12-5 with TRBJ1-2; 9 bases are a match to TRBD1. Germline V gene lookup returns CDR1 LGHNT and CDR2 FRNRAP. The CDR3 has 18 residues. J gave up 3 bases and V 5 bases, and 16 bases lay outside the gene matches.

The genes are TRBV29-1 and TRBJ2-5; D perhaps matches TRBD1 (6 bases). The better agreement between TRBJ2-7 and the DNA end casts doubt on the J call. From germline, CDR1 is SQVTM and CDR2 ANQGSEA. The CDR3 has 11 amino acids. CDR3 residues: CSVAGHYEQYF. CDR3 nucleotides: TGCAGCGTTGCGGGACATTACGAGCAGTACTTC.

This sequence joins TRBV13 and TRBJ1-6, with 8 nucleotides matching TRBD1. The CDR3 has 18 amino acids. J gave up 7 bases and V 2 bases, and 13 bases lay outside the gene matches. Germline V gives CDR1 PRHDT, CDR2 FYEKMQ (reference sequence). The CDR3 nucleotides are TGTGCCAGCAGCTTATCTGGACCAGCAGGGGGCATCAATTCACCCCTCCACTTT. Translating it yields CASSLSGPAGGINSPLHF.

This clone appeared a single time. This chain connects TRBV18 to TRBJ2-1; 9 bases map to TRBD1. V lost 6 bases and J lost 2; bases outside the gene matches: 8. CDR3 length: 16 residues. Germline V gene sequence: CDR1 KGHSH, CDR2 LQKENI. The CDR3: CASSPRDRDPYNEQFF. The CDR3 bases are TGTGCCAGCTCTCCCCGGGACAGGGACCCCTACAATGAGCAGTTCTTC. Full variable domain (remainder filled in from reference TRBV18 and TRBJ2-1): NAGVMQNPRHLVRRRGQEARLRCSPMKGHSHVYWYRQLPEEGLKFMVYLQKENIIDESGMPKERFSAEFPKEGPSILRIQQVVRGDSAAYFCASSPRDRDPYNEQFFGPGTRLTVL.

The J gene is TRBJ2-7, the V gene TRBV6-5, with D possibly TRBD1 on 7 matching bases. The CDR3 length is 15 residues. Germline V lookup: CDR1 MNHEY, CDR2 SVGAGI. V was trimmed by 0 bases and J by 5 bases, leaving 14 bases between them. CDR3 DNA sequence: TGTGCCAGCAGTTACTCAAGACAGGGACTGAACGAGCAGTACTTC. Translated, it gives CASSYSRQGLNEQYF.